This record concerns one T cell receptor beta chain sequence. No antigen is known for it. The CDR3 extends over 15 amino acids. V lost 5 bases and J 9 bases, leaving 20 bases between the germline ends. Germline CDR1 is SGHAT and CDR2 is FQNNGV. This sample was taken from a study of beta chain features in type 1 diabetes. Overall study context: Cells sorted and examined across all samples totaled approximately 100 million.

Overall study findings and caveats: Healthy donors had naive, central memory and Treg TCRB repertoires that appeared less similar than those seen among patients. Across all four CD4+ subsets, people with type 1 diabetes showed modestly shorter TCRB CDR3s.

Reverse transcribing all isolated RNA meant expressed TCRB transcripts were sequenced. The method was immunoSEQ multiplex PCR; TCRdb's version includes in-frame clones alone and lacks a portion of them. The sample records about 270,000 clones, 13% to 15% being singletons. Sequencing was performed on naive CD4+ T cells from blood. V is TRBV11-2 and J is TRBJ2-4, with D tentatively TRBD1 (5 bases). This receptor was taken from a man aged 25 to 45 with type 1 diabetes. DNA of the CDR3: TGTGCCAGCAGCCTATTAGGACACCCACGCCCCATTCAGTACTTC. It codes for CASSLLGHPRPIQYF. Based on the CDR3 plus reference TRBV11-2 and TRBJ2-4, the full variable domain is EAGVAQSPRYKIIEKRQSVAFWCNPISGHATLYWYQQILGQGPKLLIQFQNNGVVDDSQLPKDRFSAERLKGVDSTLKIQPAKLEDSAVYLCASSLLGHPRPIQYFGAGTRLSVL.